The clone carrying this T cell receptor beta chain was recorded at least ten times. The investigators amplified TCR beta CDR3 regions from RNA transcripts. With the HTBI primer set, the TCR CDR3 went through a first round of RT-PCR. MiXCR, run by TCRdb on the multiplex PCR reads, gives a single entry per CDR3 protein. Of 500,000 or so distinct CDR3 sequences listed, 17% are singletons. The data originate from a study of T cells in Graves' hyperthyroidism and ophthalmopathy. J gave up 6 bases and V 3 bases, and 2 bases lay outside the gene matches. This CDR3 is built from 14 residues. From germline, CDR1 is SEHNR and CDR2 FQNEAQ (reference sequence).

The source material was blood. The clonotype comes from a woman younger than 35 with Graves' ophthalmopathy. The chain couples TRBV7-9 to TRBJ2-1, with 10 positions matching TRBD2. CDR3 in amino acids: CASSFLAGGNEQFF. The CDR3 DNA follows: TGTGCCAGCAGCTTCTTAGCGGGGGGCAATGAGCAGTTCTTC.